This TCR beta chain was recovered during a study of T cell responses to AZD1222 COVID-19 vaccine. About the research overall: Recipients boosted at about 4 weeks or about 12 weeks are pooled.

Whole-study findings and limits: Vaccine-associated CD4 TCRs spanned spike, dominant at 160-218 and 743-854.

A remark on this clone: Its antigen remains unknown.

The CDR3 consists of 15 residues. V was pared by 4 bases and J by 5 bases, with 19 bases between. CDR1 SGHRS and CDR2 YFSETQ come from the germline V gene. Assay: immunoSEQ multiplex PCR; the TCRdb copy retains only in-frame clones and omits some. Of 240,000 or so clones in the sample, over 85% were seen once. The receptor's source is an adult in good health. The rearrangement joins TRBV5-1 to TRBJ2-7; TRBD2 might be the D (5 bases). The material was peripheral blood, obtained on day 0 of AZD1222 vaccination. CDR3: CASSNRTGLWDEQYF. The CDR3 nucleotides are TGCGCCAGCAGCAACCGGACTGGGCTCTGGGACGAGCAGTACTTC. Full variable domain (missing parts from reference TRBV5-1 and TRBJ2-7): KAGVTQTPRYLIKTRGQQVTLSCSPISGHRSVSWYQQTPGQGLQFLFEYFSETQRNKGNFPGRFSGRQFSNSRSEMNVSTLELGDSALYLCASSNRTGLWDEQYFGPGTRLTVT.